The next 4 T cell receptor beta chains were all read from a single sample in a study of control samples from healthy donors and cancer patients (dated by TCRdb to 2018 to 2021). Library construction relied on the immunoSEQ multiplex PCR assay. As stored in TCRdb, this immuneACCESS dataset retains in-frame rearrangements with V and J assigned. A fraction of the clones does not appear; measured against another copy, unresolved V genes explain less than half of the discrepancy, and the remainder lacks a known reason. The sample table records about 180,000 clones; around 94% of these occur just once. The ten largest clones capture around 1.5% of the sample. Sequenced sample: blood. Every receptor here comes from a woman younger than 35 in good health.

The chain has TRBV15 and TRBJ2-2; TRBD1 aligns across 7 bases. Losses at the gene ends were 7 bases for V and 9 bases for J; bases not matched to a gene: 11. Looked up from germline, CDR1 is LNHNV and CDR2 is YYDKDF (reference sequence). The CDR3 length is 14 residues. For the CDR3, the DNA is TGTGCCACCACGGGCACAGGGGCAGGCCGGGAGCTGTTTTTT. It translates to CATTGTGAGRELFF.

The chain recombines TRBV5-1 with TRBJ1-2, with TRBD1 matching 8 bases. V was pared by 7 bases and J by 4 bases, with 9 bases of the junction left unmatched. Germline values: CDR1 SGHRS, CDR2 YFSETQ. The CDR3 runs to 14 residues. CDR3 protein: CASRQGQGAYGYTF. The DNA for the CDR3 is TGCGCCAGCCGCCAAGGACAGGGAGCCTATGGCTACACCTTC. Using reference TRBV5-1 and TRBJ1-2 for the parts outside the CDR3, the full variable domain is KAGVTQTPRYLIKTRGQQVTLSCSPISGHRSVSWYQQTPGQGLQFLFEYFSETQRNKGNFPGRFSGRQFSNSRSEMNVSTLELGDSALYLCASRQGQGAYGYTFGSGTRLTVV.

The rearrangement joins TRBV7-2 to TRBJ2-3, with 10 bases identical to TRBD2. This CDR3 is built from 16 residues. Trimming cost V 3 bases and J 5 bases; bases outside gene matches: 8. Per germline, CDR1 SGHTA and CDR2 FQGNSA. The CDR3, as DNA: TGTGCCAGCAGCTTTAGCGGGGGGACCTCCCGAGATACGCAGTATTTT. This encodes CASSFSGGTSRDTQYF.

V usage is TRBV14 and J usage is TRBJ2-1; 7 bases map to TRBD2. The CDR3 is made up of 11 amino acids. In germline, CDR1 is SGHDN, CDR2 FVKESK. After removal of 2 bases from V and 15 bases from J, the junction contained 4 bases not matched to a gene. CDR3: CASSQPGGPFF. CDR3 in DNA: TGTGCCAGCAGCCAACCGGGGGGTCCGTTCTTC.